This T cell receptor beta chain was sequenced in a study of blood T cell repertoires in COVID-19. About the research overall: Collection of acute and convalescent COVID-19 samples took place in the United States, Italy and Spain. The analysed material was cDNA or gDNA that came from T cells, B-cell-depleted T cells, or PBMCs.

Source study methods: Estimated nucleated cell counts came from reference gene primer amplification. TCRdb's table, derived via immunoSEQ multiplex PCR, lists solely in-frame clones and lacks some. From that table come the V and J calls and clone size; the DNA was used to work out D and trimming. This table holds about 260,000 clones, over 80% found once. This clonotype was obtained from a woman between 35 and 50 years old who had recovered from COVID-19. Sample: peripheral blood.

For the CDR3, the DNA is TGTGCTAGTGCCACTCCGCGGGGGCTGGGAACTGAAGCTTTCTTT. Translation gives CASATPRGLGTEAFF. The genes are TRBV12-5 and TRBJ1-1, with D possibly being TRBD1 (6 bases). V shed 7 bases and J shed 5 bases, with 20 bases lying between them. Germline lookup yields CDR1 LGHNT and CDR2 FRNRAP. This CDR3 contains 15 residues. Using reference TRBV12-5 and TRBJ1-1 for the parts outside the CDR3, the full variable domain is DARVTQTPRHKVTEMGQEVTMRCQPILGHNTVFWYRQTMMQGLELLAYFRNRAPLDDSGMPKDRFSAEMPDATLATLKIQPSEPRDSAVYFCASATPRGLGTEAFFGQGTRLTVV.